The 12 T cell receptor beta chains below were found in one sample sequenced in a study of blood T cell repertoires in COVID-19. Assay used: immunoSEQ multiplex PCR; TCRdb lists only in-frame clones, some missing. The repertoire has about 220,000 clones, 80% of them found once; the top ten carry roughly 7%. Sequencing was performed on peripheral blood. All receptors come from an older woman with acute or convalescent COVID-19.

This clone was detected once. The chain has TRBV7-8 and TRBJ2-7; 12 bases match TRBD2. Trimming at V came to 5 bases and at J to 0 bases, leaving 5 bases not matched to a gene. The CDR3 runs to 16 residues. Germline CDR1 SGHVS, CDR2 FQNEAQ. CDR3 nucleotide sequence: TGTGCCAGCAGCCCAGGACTAGCGGGGAACTCCTACGAGCAGTACTTC. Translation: CASSPGLAGNSYEQYF. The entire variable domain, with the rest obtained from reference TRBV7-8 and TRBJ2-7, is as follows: GAGVSQSPRYKVAKRGQDVALRCDPISGHVSLFWYQQALGQGPEFLTYFQNEAQLDKSGLPSDRFFAERPEGSVSTLKIQRTQQEDSAVYLCASSPGLAGNSYEQYFGPGTRLTVT.

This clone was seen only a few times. This CDR3 is CASSSPRTSGGSSYNEQFF. The DNA for the CDR3 is TGTGCCAGCAGTTCACCGCGGACTAGCGGGGGGAGCTCCTACAATGAGCAGTTCTTC. The chain combines TRBV7-2 with TRBJ2-1; TRBD2 agrees at 14 bases. CDR3 length equals 19 residues. Germline-derived CDR1 and CDR2 are SGHTA and FQGNSA. Trimming took 6 bases from V and 0 from J; bases not matched to a gene: 10.

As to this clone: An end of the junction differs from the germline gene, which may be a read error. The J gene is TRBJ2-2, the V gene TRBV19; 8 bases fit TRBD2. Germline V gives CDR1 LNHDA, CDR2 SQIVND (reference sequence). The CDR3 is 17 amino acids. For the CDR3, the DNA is TGTGCCAGTAGTATAGGAGGGCGGGGGGCGAACACCAGGGAGCTGTTTTTT. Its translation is CASSIGGRGANTRELFF.

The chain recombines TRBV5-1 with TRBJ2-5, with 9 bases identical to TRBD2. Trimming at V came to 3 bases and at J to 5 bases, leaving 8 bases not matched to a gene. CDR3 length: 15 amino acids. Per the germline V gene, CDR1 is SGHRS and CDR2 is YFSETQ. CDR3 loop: CASSSGTSWRETQYF. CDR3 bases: TGCGCCAGCAGCTCCGGGACTAGCTGGAGGGAGACCCAGTACTTC.

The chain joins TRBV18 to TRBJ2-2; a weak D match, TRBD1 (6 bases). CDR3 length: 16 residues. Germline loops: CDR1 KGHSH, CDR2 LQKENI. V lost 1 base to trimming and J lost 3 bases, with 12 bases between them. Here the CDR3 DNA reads TGTGCCAGCTCACCACAACAGGGTCGGGACACCGGGGAGCTGTTTTTT. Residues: CASSPQQGRDTGELFF.

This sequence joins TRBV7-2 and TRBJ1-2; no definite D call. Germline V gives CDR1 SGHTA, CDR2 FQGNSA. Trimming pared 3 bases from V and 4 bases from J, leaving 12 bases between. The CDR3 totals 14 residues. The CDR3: CASSLEGNPYGYTF. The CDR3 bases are TGTGCCAGCAGCTTGGAGGGTAACCCCTATGGCTACACCTTC.

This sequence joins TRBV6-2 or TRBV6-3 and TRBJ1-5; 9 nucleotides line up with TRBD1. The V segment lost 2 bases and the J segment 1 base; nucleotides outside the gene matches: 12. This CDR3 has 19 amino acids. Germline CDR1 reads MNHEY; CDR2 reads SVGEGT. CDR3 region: CASSYRPTGGQRSNQPQHF. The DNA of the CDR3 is TGTGCCAGCAGTTACCGTCCGACAGGGGGGCAGAGGAGCAATCAGCCCCAGCATTTT.

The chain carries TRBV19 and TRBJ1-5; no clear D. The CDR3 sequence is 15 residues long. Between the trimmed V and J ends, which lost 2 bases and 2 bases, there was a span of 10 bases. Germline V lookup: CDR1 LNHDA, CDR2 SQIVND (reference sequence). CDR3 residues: CASSISRPGNQPQHF. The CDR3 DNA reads TGTGCCAGTAGTATAAGCAGGCCGGGCAATCAGCCCCAGCATTTT.

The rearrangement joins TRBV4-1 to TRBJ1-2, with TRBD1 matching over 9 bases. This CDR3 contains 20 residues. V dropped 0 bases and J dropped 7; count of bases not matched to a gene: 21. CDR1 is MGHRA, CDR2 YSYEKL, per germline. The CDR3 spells CASSQETGARQGVLSRGYTF. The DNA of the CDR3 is TGCGCCAGCAGCCAAGAGACAGGTGCGAGACAGGGGGTTTTAAGTCGTGGCTACACCTTC.

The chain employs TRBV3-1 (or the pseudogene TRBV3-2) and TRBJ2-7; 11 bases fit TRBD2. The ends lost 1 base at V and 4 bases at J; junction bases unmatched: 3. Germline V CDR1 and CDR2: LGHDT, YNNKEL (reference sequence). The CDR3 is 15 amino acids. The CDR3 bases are TGTGCCAGCAGCCAAGCGGGACTAGCGGCTTACGAGCAGTACGTC. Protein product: CASSQAGLAAYEQYV.

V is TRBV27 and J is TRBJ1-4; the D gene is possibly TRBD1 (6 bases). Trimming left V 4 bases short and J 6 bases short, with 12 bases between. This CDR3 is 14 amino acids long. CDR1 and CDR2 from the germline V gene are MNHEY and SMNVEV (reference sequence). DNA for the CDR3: TGTGCCAGCAGTTCCGGGGGGCTGGATGAAAAACTGTTTTTT. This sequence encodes CASSSGGLDEKLFF.

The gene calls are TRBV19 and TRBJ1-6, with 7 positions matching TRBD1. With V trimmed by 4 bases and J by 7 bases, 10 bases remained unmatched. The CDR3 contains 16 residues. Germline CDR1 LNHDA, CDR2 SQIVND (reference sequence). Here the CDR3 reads CASSRDRDSRNSPLHF. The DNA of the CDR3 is TGTGCCAGTAGTAGGGACCGGGACAGCCGCAATTCACCCCTCCACTTT.